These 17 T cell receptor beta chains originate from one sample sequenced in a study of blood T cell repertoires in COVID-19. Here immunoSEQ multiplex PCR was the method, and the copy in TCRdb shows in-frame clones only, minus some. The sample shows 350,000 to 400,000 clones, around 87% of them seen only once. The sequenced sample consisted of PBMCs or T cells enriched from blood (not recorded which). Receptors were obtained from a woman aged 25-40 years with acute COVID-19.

CDR3 amino acids: CSANTNTEAFF. DNA of the CDR3: TGCAGTGCGAACACCAACACTGAAGCTTTCTTT. The chain links TRBV20-1 to TRBJ1-1; the D is unclear. Germline values: CDR1 DFQATT, CDR2 SNEGSKA (reference sequence). This CDR3 spans 11 amino acids. V shed 6 bases and J shed 2 bases, with 7 bases lying between them.

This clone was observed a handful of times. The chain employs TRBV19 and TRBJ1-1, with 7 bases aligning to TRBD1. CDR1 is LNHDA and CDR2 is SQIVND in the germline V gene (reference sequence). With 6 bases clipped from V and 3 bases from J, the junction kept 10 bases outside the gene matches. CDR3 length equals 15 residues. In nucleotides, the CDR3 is TGTGCCAGTAGGCCTAACAGGGGTGTGGACACTGAAGCTTTCTTT. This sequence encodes CASRPNRGVDTEAFF.

CDR3 nucleotides: TGTGCCAGCAGTGATGGGAGCTCTGGAAACACCATATATTTT. Translation: CASSDGSSGNTIYF. The J gene is TRBJ1-3, the V gene TRBV6-1; D is undetermined. The CDR3 runs to 14 residues. Trimming removed 3 bases at V and 0 bases at J, with 6 bases between. Germline assignment: CDR1 MNHNS and CDR2 SASEGT.

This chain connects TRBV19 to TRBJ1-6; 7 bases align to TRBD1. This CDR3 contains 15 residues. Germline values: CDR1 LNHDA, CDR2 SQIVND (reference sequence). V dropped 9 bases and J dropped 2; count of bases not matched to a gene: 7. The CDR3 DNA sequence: TGTGCCAGCCAAGACAGGGTCACCTATAATTCACCCCTCCACTTT. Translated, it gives CASQDRVTYNSPLHF.

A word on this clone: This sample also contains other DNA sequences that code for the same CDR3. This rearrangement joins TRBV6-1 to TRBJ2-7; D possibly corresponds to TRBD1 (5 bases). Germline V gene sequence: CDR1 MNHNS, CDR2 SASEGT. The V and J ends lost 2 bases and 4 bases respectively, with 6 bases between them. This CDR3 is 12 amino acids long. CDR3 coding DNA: TGTGCCAGCAGTGAACAGGGTTACGAGCAGTACTTC. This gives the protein CASSEQGYEQYF.

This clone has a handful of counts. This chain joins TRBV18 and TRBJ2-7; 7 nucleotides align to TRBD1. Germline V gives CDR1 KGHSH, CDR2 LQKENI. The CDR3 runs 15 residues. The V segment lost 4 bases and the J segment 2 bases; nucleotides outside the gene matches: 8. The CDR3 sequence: CASSLGGGQPYEQYF. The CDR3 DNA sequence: TGTGCCAGCTCACTGGGTGGGGGACAGCCCTACGAGCAGTACTTC.

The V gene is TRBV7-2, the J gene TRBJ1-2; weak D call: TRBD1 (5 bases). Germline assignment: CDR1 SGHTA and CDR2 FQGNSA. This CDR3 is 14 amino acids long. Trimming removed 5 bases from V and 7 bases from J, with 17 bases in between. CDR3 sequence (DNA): TGTGCCAGCAGCCCCGCTGGGGCAGGGATTGGCTACACCTTC. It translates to CASSPAGAGIGYTF.

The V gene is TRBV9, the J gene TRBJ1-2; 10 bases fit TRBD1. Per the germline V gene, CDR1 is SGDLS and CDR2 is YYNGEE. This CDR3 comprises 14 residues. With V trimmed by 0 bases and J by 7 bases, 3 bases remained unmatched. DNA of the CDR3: TGTGCCAGCAGCGTAGCCAGGGACAGGGGTGGCTACACCTTC. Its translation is CASSVARDRGGYTF.

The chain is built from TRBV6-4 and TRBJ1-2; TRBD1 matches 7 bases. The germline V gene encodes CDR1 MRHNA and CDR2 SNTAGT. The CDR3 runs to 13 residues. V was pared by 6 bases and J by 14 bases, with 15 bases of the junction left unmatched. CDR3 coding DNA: TGTGCCAGCAGAACTCCGGGACAGCATTCTTTAACCTTC. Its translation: CASRTPGQHSLTF.

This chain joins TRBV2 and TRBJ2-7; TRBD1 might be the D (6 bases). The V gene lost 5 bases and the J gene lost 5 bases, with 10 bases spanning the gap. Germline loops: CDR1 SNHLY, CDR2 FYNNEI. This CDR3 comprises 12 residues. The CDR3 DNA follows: TGTGCCAGCAGTCCTACAGGGAACGAGCAGTACTTC. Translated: CASSPTGNEQYF.

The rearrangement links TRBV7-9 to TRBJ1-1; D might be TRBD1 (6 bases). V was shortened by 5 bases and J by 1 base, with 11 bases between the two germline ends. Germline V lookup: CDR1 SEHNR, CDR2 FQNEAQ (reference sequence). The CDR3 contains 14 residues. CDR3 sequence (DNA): TGTGCCAGCAGCCAACAGGGTCCGAACACTGAAGCTTTCTTT. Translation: CASSQQGPNTEAFF.

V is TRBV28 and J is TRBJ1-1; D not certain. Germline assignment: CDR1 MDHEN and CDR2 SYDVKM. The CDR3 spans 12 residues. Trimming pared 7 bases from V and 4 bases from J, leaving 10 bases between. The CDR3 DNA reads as TGTGCCAGCAAGCGGTTGTTCACTGAAGCTTTCTTT. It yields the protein CASKRLFTEAFF. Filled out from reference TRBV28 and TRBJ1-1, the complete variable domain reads DVKVTQSSRYLVKRTGEKVFLECVQDMDHENMFWYRQDPGLGLRLIYFSYDVKMKEKGDIPEGYSVSREKKERFSLILESASTNQTSMYLCASKRLFTEAFFGQGTRLTVV.

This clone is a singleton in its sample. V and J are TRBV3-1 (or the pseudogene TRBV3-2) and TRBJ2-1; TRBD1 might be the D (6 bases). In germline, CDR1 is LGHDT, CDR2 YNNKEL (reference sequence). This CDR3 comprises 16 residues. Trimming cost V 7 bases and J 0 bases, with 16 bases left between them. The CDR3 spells CASKFKGQSSYNEQFF. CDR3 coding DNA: TGTGCCAGCAAGTTTAAAGGACAGAGCTCCTACAATGAGCAGTTCTTC.

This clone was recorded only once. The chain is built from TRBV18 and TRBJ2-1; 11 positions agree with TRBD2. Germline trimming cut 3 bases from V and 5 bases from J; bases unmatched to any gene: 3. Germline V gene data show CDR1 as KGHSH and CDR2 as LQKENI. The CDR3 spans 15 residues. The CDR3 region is CASSPLAGGNNEQFF. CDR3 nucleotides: TGTGCCAGCTCACCTCTAGCGGGGGGAAACAATGAGCAGTTCTTC.

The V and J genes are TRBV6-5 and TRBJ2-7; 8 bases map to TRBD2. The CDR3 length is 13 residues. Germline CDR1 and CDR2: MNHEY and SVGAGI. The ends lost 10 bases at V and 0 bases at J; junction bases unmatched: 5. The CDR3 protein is CATDGGDSYEQYF. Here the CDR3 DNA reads TGTGCCACAGACGGGGGGGACTCCTACGAGCAGTACTTC.

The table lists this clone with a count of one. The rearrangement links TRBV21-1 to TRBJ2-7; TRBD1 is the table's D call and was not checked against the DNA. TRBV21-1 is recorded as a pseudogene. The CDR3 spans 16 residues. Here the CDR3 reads CASSRRTGKSSYEQYF. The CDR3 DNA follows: TGTGCCAGCAGCAGACGGACAGGGAAAAGCTCCTACGAGCAGTACTTC.

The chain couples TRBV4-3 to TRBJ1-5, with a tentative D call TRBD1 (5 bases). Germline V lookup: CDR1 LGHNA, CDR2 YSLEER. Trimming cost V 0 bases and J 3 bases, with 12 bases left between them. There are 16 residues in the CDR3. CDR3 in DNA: TGCGCCAGCAGCCAAGAGTCTTCAGGGCCCAATCAGCCCCAGCATTTT. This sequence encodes CASSQESSGPNQPQHF.